Detailed here is one T cell receptor (beta chain). In the original workflow: Amplification with reference gene primers provided the estimates of nucleated cell counts. The data were produced by immunoSEQ multiplex PCR, yet TCRdb's version contains in-frame clones alone and is incomplete. That table furnishes V, J and clone size, whereas the DNA furnished D and trimming. The data show roughly 48,000 clones, 77% seen once. V lost 6 bases to trimming and J lost 0 bases; unmatched junction nucleotides: 2. Germline CDR1 reads MNHEY; CDR2 reads SMNVEV (reference sequence). CDR3 length: 15 amino acids. The sample belongs to a study of blood T cell repertoires in COVID-19. Study details: Specimens from acute and convalescent COVID-19 originated in the United States, Italy and Spain. T cells, B-cell-depleted T cells, or PBMCs supplied cDNA or gDNA.

The chain uses TRBV27 and TRBJ2-6; TRBD1 agrees at 7 bases. Sequencing was carried out using peripheral blood. This sequence was found in a human donor with active or convalescent COVID-19. The donor label of this sample is uncertain. The CDR3 coding sequence is TGTGCCAGCAGGGGGACAGCCTCTGGGGCCAACGTCCTGACTTTC. It codes for CASRGTASGANVLTF. Variable domain in full (rest from reference TRBV27 and TRBJ2-6): EAQVTQNPRYLITVTGKKLTVTCSQNMNHEYMSWYRQDPGLGLRQIYYSMNVEVTDKGDVPEGYKVSRKEKRNFPLILESPSPNQTSLYFCASRGTASGANVLTFGAGSRLTVL.